This entry concerns a single T cell receptor beta chain. What antigen it recognizes has not been identified. No clone much larger than this one lies a single base away; base qualities are absent. Collaborating institutions collected whole blood in K2EDTA tubes following their own protocols. For TCRbeta analysis, collaborators shipped samples as frozen whole blood, isolated PBMCs, or DNA extracted from either of those sample types. The sample belongs to a study of blood T cell repertoires in COVID-19 (TCRdb year 2020). Regarding the complete study: Samples covering the acute and convalescent phases of COVID-19 were provided by collaborators in the United States, Italy and Spain. The prospective study material was composed of cDNA or gDNA derived from T cells, B-cell-depleted T cells, or PBMCs. The dataset comprised deeply sampled blood TCRbeta repertoires from subjects exposed to, actively infected with, or recovered from COVID-19. The repertoires were released in a freely available public database intended as a resource for research on the immune response to SARS-CoV-2. The samples were drawn from two sources: the first 160 participants of the ongoing ImmuneRACE study, and 1,254 subjects contributed by 6 global collaborators. The sample metadata nearly always contained a de-identified subject ID, COVID-19 status, age in years and sex. Where available, HLA class I and class II types were obtained from metadata supplied by the sample provider rather than from assay-based typing.

TCRbeta CDR3 regions were amplified from genomic DNA by means of the immunoSEQ Assay, a bias-controlled multiplex PCR. For the original study's pipeline: Within the assay, amplification of reference gene primers was used to estimate how many nucleated cells each sample contained. To quantify the absolute abundance of each unique TCRbeta CDR3 rearrangement, sequence reads were collapsed and filtered. For each sample, productive Simpson clonality was calculated as the square root of Simpson's diversity index over productive rearrangements. Imported from immuneACCESS, the table was reduced by TCRdb to in-frame sequences with V and J called. These copies leave out some clones; in studies compared against another copy, an unresolved V gene accounts for under half, and the cause of the remainder is not known. That table supplies the V and J calls and clone size; D and trimming were determined from the DNA. This sample has about 230,000 clones in its table, and more than 70% of those were observed once. The top ten clonotypes cover approximately 5.4% of the sample.

Here is what the overall study found, with its caveats: The quantity of clinical and demographic metadata differed by source and by participant and was supplied without curation.

Sequencing was carried out using peripheral blood. The receptor was isolated from a man at least 80 years old with acute or convalescent COVID-19.

The CDR3: CASSYDSTNEKLFF. The DNA sequence is TGCGCCAGCAGCTATGACTCAACTAATGAAAAACTGTTTTTT. The receptor chain draws on TRBV5-1 and TRBJ1-4; confidence is insufficient to name the D gene. Including cysteine and phenylalanine, the CDR3 has 14 amino acids. Left in the record is the CDR3 DNA by itself, 42 bases read in frame from the first base. CDR1 and CDR2 are drawn from the germline V gene: SGHRS, YFSETQ. At the junction V is shortened by 3 bases and J by 0 bases, with 6 bases in between.